One sample yielded the 24 T cell receptor beta chains listed below, sequenced in a study of cytomegalovirus exposure and HLA in healthy donors. A multiplex PCR was run with 60 Vbeta primers and 13 Jbeta primers. The table came from immunoSEQ multiplex PCR; TCRdb's copy has only in-frame clones and leaves some out. The data contain fewer than 200,000 clones, about 77% of them singletons. The sequenced sample was PBMCs. The receptors originated from a male donor in good health and CMV-seropositive.

To note about this clone: A junction end diverges from the germline sequence, so it may reflect a read error. The rearrangement links TRBV9 to TRBJ1-1; 7 bases fit TRBD1. This CDR3 contains 14 residues. Germline CDR1 is SGDLS and CDR2 is YYNGEE. CDR3 coding DNA: TGTGCCAGCACCGGGACAGAATCGAACATTGAAGCTTTCTTT. Translating it yields CASTGTESNIEAFF.

The V call is TRBV6-1, the J call TRBJ1-1; 7 bases match TRBD1. V shed 7 bases and J 3 bases; nucleotides not matched to a gene: 5. The CDR3 is made up of 13 amino acids. The germline gives CDR1 MNHNS, CDR2 SASEGT. The CDR3 reads CASTRQGHTEAFF. DNA for the CDR3: TGTGCCAGCACCCGACAGGGACACACTGAAGCTTTCTTT.

The chain couples TRBV14 to TRBJ1-1; D perhaps matches TRBD1 (6 bases). Germline CDR1 and CDR2: SGHDN and FVKESK. The V end lost 8 bases, the J end lost 4 bases, and 20 bases lay between the germline ends. The CDR3 contains 15 residues. In nucleotides, the CDR3 is TGTGCCAGCCAAAGCATAACAGGGCCTCGCACTGAAGCTTTCTTT. Translated, it gives CASQSITGPRTEAFF.

The rearrangement links TRBV7-6 to TRBJ2-3; 10 bases agree with TRBD2. The CDR3 runs to 16 residues. V trimming: 7 bases; J trimming: 2 bases; junction bases outside the gene matches: 9. The V gene's germline CDR1 is SGHVS and CDR2 FNYEAQ. CDR3 nucleotide sequence: TGTGCCAGCACCCCATTAGCGGGGGGCCACACAGATACGCAGTATTTT. It yields the protein CASTPLAGGHTDTQYF.

The V call is TRBV19, the J call TRBJ2-3; weak D call: TRBD2 (7 bases). V lost 3 bases and J lost 2, with 18 bases in between. Per germline, CDR1 LNHDA and CDR2 SQIVND (reference sequence). CDR3 length: 17 amino acids. The CDR3 loop is CASSMGMRGPVTDTQYF. CDR3 coding DNA: TGTGCCAGTAGTATGGGAATGCGGGGGCCCGTCACAGATACGCAGTATTTT.

The rearrangement links TRBV15 to TRBJ1-2; TRBD1 matches 8 bases. Germline CDR1 LNHNV, CDR2 YYDKDF (reference sequence). This CDR3 contains 19 residues. The junction had 17 bases not matched to a gene; V was cut back by 1 base and J by 4 bases. The CDR3 region is CATSRVPTKDRDYLYGYTF. The CDR3 DNA reads TGTGCCACCAGCAGAGTGCCCACAAAGGACAGGGATTATCTCTATGGCTACACCTTC.

J is TRBJ1-5 and V is TRBV30; D is unresolved. The V end lost 1 base, the J end lost 4 bases, and 11 bases lay between the germline ends. The CDR3 runs 14 residues. The germline V gene encodes CDR1 GTSNPN and CDR2 SVGIG (reference sequence). The CDR3 spells CAWSALGGNQPQHF. In nucleotides, the CDR3 is TGTGCCTGGAGTGCCTTGGGAGGGAATCAGCCCCAGCATTTT.

The chain uses TRBV5-1 and TRBJ2-5; a possible D gene is TRBD1 (6 bases). The CDR3 has 17 residues. Trimming stripped 4 bases from V and 0 bases from J, with 19 bases between. Germline V gene lookup returns CDR1 SGHRS and CDR2 YFSETQ. The CDR3 DNA reads as TGCGCCAGCAGCGGTACCGGGACACGAGTTAACCAAGAGACCCAGTACTTC. This encodes CASSGTGTRVNQETQYF.

The chain joins TRBV4-2 to TRBJ2-2, with 10 positions matching TRBD1. Germline V gene sequence: CDR1 LGHNA, CDR2 YNFKEQ. The CDR3 runs to 16 residues. V lost 0 bases to trimming and J lost 6 bases; unmatched junction nucleotides: 4. Here the CDR3 DNA reads TGTGCCAGCAGCCAAGACTGGACAGGGGGATCCGGGGAGCTGTTTTTT. Encoded protein: CASSQDWTGGSGELFF.

The V gene is TRBV10-3, the J gene TRBJ2-7; 9 nucleotides line up with TRBD2. CDR3 length equals 16 residues. Germline values: CDR1 ENHRY, CDR2 SYGVKD. V gave up 0 bases and J gave up 3 bases; unmatched junction bases: 6. The CDR3 nucleotides read TGTGCCATCAGTGAGTCCGGCGGGGGGGACCTCTACGAGCAGTACTTC. Translated, it gives CAISESGGGDLYEQYF.

The chain has TRBV27 and TRBJ1-6; D is unclear. CDR1 and CDR2 from the germline V gene are MNHEY and SMNVEV (reference sequence). Trimming removed 2 bases from V and 1 base from J, with 9 bases in between. The CDR3 is 16 residues long. Here the CDR3 DNA reads TGTGCCAGCAGTTTAAATTTGTTATCCTATAATTCACCCCTCCACTTT. This gives the protein CASSLNLLSYNSPLHF.

This clone appeared once. The chain has TRBV5-6 and TRBJ1-1; possible D gene TRBD1, 5 bases. Trimming pared 3 bases from V and 4 bases from J, leaving 22 bases between. CDR3 length equals 17 residues. The germline V gene encodes CDR1 SGHDT and CDR2 YYEEEE. The CDR3 reads CASSWGGAYSESTEAFF. The CDR3 coding sequence is TGTGCCAGCAGCTGGGGCGGGGCTTACAGCGAGAGCACTGAAGCTTTCTTT.

V usage is TRBV4-3 and J usage is TRBJ1-2; unclear D gene. This CDR3 is built from 15 residues. Germline CDR1 is LGHNA and CDR2 is YSLEER. Trimming shortened V by 0 bases and J by 1 base, and 9 bases separated the two germline ends. Written as DNA, the CDR3 is TGCGCCAGCAGCCAAGATAAGGACTTTAACTATGGCTACACCTTC. Encoded protein: CASSQDKDFNYGYTF.

A few counts support this clone. This sequence joins TRBV4-1 and TRBJ2-7; TRBD1 might be the D (7 bases). Germline V gives CDR1 MGHRA, CDR2 YSYEKL. The CDR3 totals 14 residues. V was trimmed by 3 bases and J by 5 bases, leaving 14 bases between them. CDR3 DNA sequence: TGCGCCAGCAGCCAGGGGAGGACAGGAAACGAGCAGTACTTC. Its protein is CASSQGRTGNEQYF.

A few counts support this clone. The J gene is TRBJ2-7, the V gene TRBV5-6, with TRBD2 matching 8 bases. Trimming took 0 bases from V and 0 from J; bases not matched to a gene: 8. Germline V gives CDR1 SGHDT, CDR2 YYEEEE. The CDR3 has 17 residues. CDR3 coding DNA: TGTGCCAGCAGCTTGGGTAAACGGGGGGGCCTCTCCTACGAGCAGTACTTC. Amino acids: CASSLGKRGGLSYEQYF. The complete variable domain, with remaining parts taken from reference TRBV5-6 and TRBJ2-7, reads DAGVTQSPTHLIKTRGQQVTLRCSPKSGHDTVSWYQQALGQGPQFIFQYYEEEERQRGNFPDRFSGHQFPNYSSELNVNALLLGDSALYLCASSLGKRGGLSYEQYFGPGTRLTVT.

The chain has TRBV4-2 and TRBJ2-7; 8 bases are a match to TRBD2. Germline CDR1 and CDR2: LGHNA and YNFKEQ. V was clipped by 0 bases and J by 0 bases; unmatched bases: 7. The CDR3 has 17 amino acids. CDR3 coding DNA: TGTGCCAGCAGCCAAGAGGACGGGGGGGTGACCTCCTACGAGCAGTACTTC. This translates into CASSQEDGGVTSYEQYF.

The chain recombines TRBV30 with TRBJ1-5; D unclear. This CDR3 is built from 13 residues. Trimming removed 5 bases at V and 7 bases at J, with 15 bases between. Germline V lookup: CDR1 GTSNPN, CDR2 SVGIG (reference sequence). As DNA, the CDR3 is TGTGCCTGGGCCGGTCGGGCGGGGCAGCCCCAGCATTTT. Translating gives CAWAGRAGQPQHF.

The CDR3 spells CASSLVRSYNEQFF. The DNA of the CDR3 is TGTGCCAGCAGCTTAGTCCGCTCCTACAATGAGCAGTTCTTC. V and J are TRBV7-8 and TRBJ2-1; D unclear. This CDR3 has 14 amino acids. Per the germline V gene, CDR1 is SGHVS and CDR2 is FQNEAQ. Trimming cost V 1 base and J 0 bases, with 4 bases left between them.

This chain joins TRBV29-1 and TRBJ2-1; tentative D call: TRBD1 (6 bases). Trimming removed 3 bases at V and 1 base at J, with 7 bases between. This CDR3 has 13 amino acids. Germline V gene data show CDR1 as SQVTM and CDR2 as ANQGSEA. The CDR3 spells CSVDQGSYNEQFF. Here the CDR3 DNA reads TGCAGCGTTGACCAGGGGTCCTACAATGAGCAGTTCTTC.

The rearrangement uses TRBV7-9 and TRBJ1-2; D is undetermined. Germline-derived CDR1 and CDR2 are SEHNR and FQNEAQ (reference sequence). The CDR3 sequence is 16 residues long. V was pared by 3 bases and J by 2 bases, with 16 bases between. The CDR3 DNA sequence: TGTGCCAGCAGCTTCTCAGCTCAGGTTCGAAACTATGGCTACACCTTC. Amino acids: CASSFSAQVRNYGYTF.

The chain joins TRBV7-2 to TRBJ1-2; no firm D call. CDR1 is SGHTA and CDR2 is FQGNSA in the germline V gene. Trimming took 5 bases from V and 8 from J, leaving 15 bases between them. The CDR3 totals 13 residues. The CDR3 coding sequence is TGTGCCAGCAGCCCTCGTCGGGAGTCGGGCTACACCTTC. This sequence encodes CASSPRRESGYTF. The full variable domain, with the rest looked up from reference TRBV7-2 and TRBJ1-2, is GAGVSQSPSNKVTEKGKDVELRCDPISGHTALYWYRQSLGQGLEFLIYFQGNSAPDKSGLPSDRFSAERTGGSVSTLTIQRTQQEDSAVYLCASSPRRESGYTFGSGTRLTVV.

The V and J genes are TRBV7-9 and TRBJ1-4, with D uncertain. CDR1 and CDR2 (germline): SEHNR, FQNEAQ (reference sequence). Trimming stripped 0 bases from V and 8 bases from J, with 10 bases between. CDR3 size: 14 residues. CDR3 loop: CASSLALGGEKLFF. The CDR3 nucleotides read TGTGCCAGCAGCTTAGCGTTGGGAGGCGAAAAACTGTTTTTT.

The rearrangement uses TRBV2 and TRBJ2-1; D call uncertain. The ends were cut back, 2 bases at V and 10 bases at J, with 18 bases in the middle. Looked up from germline, CDR1 is SNHLY and CDR2 is FYNNEI. The CDR3 is made up of 15 amino acids. CDR3 nucleotide sequence: TGTGCCAGCAGTGAAAGGCGGAGCCCCCCCGGAGAGCAGTTCTTC. As protein: CASSERRSPPGEQFF.

J is TRBJ2-3 and V is TRBV11-2; TRBD2 matches 11 bases. Trimming removed 5 bases from V and 6 bases from J; junction bases left unmatched: 10. The CDR3 sequence is 16 residues long. CDR1 is SGHAT, CDR2 FQNNGV, per germline. For the CDR3, the DNA is TGTGCCAGCAGCGTAAATAGCGGGGGGGCGCGGGATACGCAGTATTTT. Amino acid sequence: CASSVNSGGARDTQYF.